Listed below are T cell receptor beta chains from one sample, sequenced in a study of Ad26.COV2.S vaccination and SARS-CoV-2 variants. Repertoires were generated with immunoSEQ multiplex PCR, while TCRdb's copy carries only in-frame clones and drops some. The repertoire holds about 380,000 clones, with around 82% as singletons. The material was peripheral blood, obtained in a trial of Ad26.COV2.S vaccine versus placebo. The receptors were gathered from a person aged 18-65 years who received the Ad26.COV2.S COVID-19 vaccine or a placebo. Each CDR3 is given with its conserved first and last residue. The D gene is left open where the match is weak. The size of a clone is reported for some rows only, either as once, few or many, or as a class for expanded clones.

cdr3_aa: CASSPLVKGAQDGGYTF; cdr3_nt: TGTGCCAGCTCACCACTTGTAAAGGGGGCCCAGGATGGTGGATACACCTTC; j_call: TRBJ1-2; v_call: TRBV18; d_call: TRBD1; clone_size: -
cdr3_aa: CASSLRRETQYF; cdr3_nt: TGTGCCAGCTCACTCCGCCGTGAGACCCAGTACTTC; j_call: TRBJ2-5; v_call: TRBV18; d_call: -; clone_size: -
cdr3_aa: CASREGAGGTNEQFF; cdr3_nt: TGTGCCAGCAGGGAGGGAGCGGGGGGCACCAATGAGCAGTTCTTC; j_call: TRBJ2-1; v_call: TRBV6-4; d_call: TRBD2; clone_size: -
cdr3_aa: CATSREAGNEKLFF; cdr3_nt: TGTGCCACCAGCAGAGAGGCGGGGAATGAAAAACTGTTTTTT; j_call: TRBJ1-4; v_call: TRBV15; d_call: -; clone_size: -
cdr3_aa: CASSQQGYTEAFF; cdr3_nt: TGTGCCAGCAGCCAACAGGGGTACACTGAAGCTTTCTTT; j_call: TRBJ1-1; v_call: TRBV7-9; d_call: TRBD1; clone_size: once
cdr3_aa: CASSHLEGRDGYTF; cdr3_nt: TGTGCCAGCAGCCATTTGGAGGGCCGGGATGGCTACACCTTC; j_call: TRBJ1-2; v_call: TRBV3-1/TRBV3-2; d_call: -; clone_size: -
cdr3_aa: CASSYVAGVGGYTF; cdr3_nt: TGTGCCAGCAGTTACGTAGCAGGGGTCGGAGGCTACACCTTC; j_call: TRBJ1-2; v_call: TRBV6-2/TRBV6-3; d_call: -; clone_size: few
cdr3_aa: CASQTRQEANYGYTF; cdr3_nt: TGTGCCAGCCAGACGAGACAGGAAGCAAACTATGGCTACACCTTC; j_call: TRBJ1-2; v_call: TRBV19; d_call: -; clone_size: -
cdr3_aa: CASKPRRTGELFF; cdr3_nt: TGTGCCAGCAAACCCCGCCGCACCGGGGAGCTGTTTTTT; j_call: TRBJ2-2; v_call: TRBV6-5; d_call: -; clone_size: few
cdr3_aa: CASSETGLAGVEQYF; cdr3_nt: TGTGCCAGCAGCGAGACGGGACTAGCGGGGGTCGAGCAGTACTTC; j_call: TRBJ2-7; v_call: TRBV9; d_call: TRBD2; clone_size: -
cdr3_aa: CASSEQGGPYQNIQYF; cdr3_nt: TGTGCCAGCAGTGAACAGGGGGGGCCCTACCAAAACATTCAGTACTTC; j_call: TRBJ2-4; v_call: TRBV2; d_call: -; clone_size: -
cdr3_aa: CASSQGQGAEAFF; cdr3_nt: TGCGCCAGCAGCCAAGGACAGGGAGCTGAAGCTTTCTTT; j_call: TRBJ1-1; v_call: TRBV4-3; d_call: TRBD1; clone_size: -
cdr3_aa: CASSQEVGRVDTYSNQPQHF; cdr3_nt: TGCGCCAGCAGCCAAGAAGTCGGCAGGGTCGATACATATAGCAATCAGCCCCAGCATTTT; j_call: TRBJ1-5; v_call: TRBV4-3; d_call: -; clone_size: once
cdr3_aa: CASSLDRGRELFF; cdr3_nt: TGTGCCAGCAGCCTCGACCGGGGCCGGGAGCTGTTTTTT; j_call: TRBJ2-2; v_call: TRBV5-4; d_call: -; clone_size: -
cdr3_aa: CASSRTLAGTQYF; cdr3_nt: TGCGCCAGCAGCCGTACTTTAGCGGGGACGCAGTATTTT; j_call: TRBJ2-3; v_call: TRBV10-1; d_call: TRBD2; clone_size: -
cdr3_aa: CATSRGFGPYEQYF; cdr3_nt: TGTGCCACCTCCAGGGGGTTTGGGCCCTACGAGCAGTACTTC; j_call: TRBJ2-7; v_call: TRBV24-1; d_call: TRBD1; clone_size: -
cdr3_aa: CASSLHSGNTIYF; cdr3_nt: TGTGCCAGCAGTTTGCATAGTGGGAACACCATATATTTT; j_call: TRBJ1-3; v_call: TRBV12-3/TRBV12-4; d_call: -; clone_size: few
cdr3_aa: CASKPRGGGSTYEQYF; cdr3_nt: TGTGCCAGCAAACCCCGAGGCGGAGGTTCAACCTACGAGCAGTACTTC; j_call: TRBJ2-7; v_call: TRBV5-6; d_call: -; clone_size: once
cdr3_aa: CASSRASGSYNEQFF; cdr3_nt: TGTGCCAGCAGCCGTGCCAGCGGGAGCTACAATGAGCAGTTCTTC; j_call: TRBJ2-1; v_call: TRBV7-3; d_call: TRBD2; clone_size: -
cdr3_aa: CASSLALNQPEAFF; cdr3_nt: TGTGCCAGCAGCTTAGCCTTGAACCAGCCTGAAGCTTTCTTT; j_call: TRBJ1-1; v_call: TRBV7-2; d_call: -; clone_size: -
cdr3_aa: CASKFQLGGSGNNEQFF; cdr3_nt: TGTGCCAGCAAGTTCCAGTTGGGGGGATCAGGCAACAATGAGCAGTTCTTC; j_call: TRBJ2-1; v_call: TRBV2; d_call: -; clone_size: -
cdr3_aa: CASSISGTEETQYF; cdr3_nt: TGTGCCAGCAGCATTTCCGGGACAGAAGAGACCCAGTACTTC; j_call: TRBJ2-5; v_call: TRBV7-9; d_call: TRBD1; clone_size: -
cdr3_aa: CASSLRTGTLGEQYF; cdr3_nt: TGTGCCAGCAGCCTGCGGACAGGGACGCTAGGCGAGCAGTACTTC; j_call: TRBJ2-7; v_call: TRBV7-6; d_call: TRBD1; clone_size: once
cdr3_aa: CASSQGLGRASSGANVLTF; cdr3_nt: TGCGCCAGCAGCCAAGGCCTGGGCAGGGCAAGCTCTGGGGCCAACGTCCTGACTTTC; j_call: TRBJ2-6; v_call: TRBV4-1; d_call: -; clone_size: -
cdr3_aa: CASSQYLANGNEQFF; cdr3_nt: TGTGCCAGCAGCCAATACTTGGCCAACGGGAATGAGCAGTTCTTC; j_call: TRBJ2-1; v_call: TRBV16; d_call: -; clone_size: -
cdr3_aa: CASSFRGSRELFF; cdr3_nt: TGTGCCAGCAGTTTCCGAGGGAGCCGGGAGCTGTTTTTT; j_call: TRBJ2-2; v_call: TRBV27; d_call: -; clone_size: -
cdr3_aa: CASSLIGAGTEAFF; cdr3_nt: TGCGCCAGCAGCTTAATTGGAGCAGGCACTGAAGCTTTCTTT; j_call: TRBJ1-1; v_call: TRBV5-1; d_call: -; clone_size: -
cdr3_aa: CASSTPPGTGANSYNEQFF; cdr3_nt: TGTGCCAGCAGCACCCCCCCCGGGACAGGGGCCAACTCCTACAATGAGCAGTTCTTC; j_call: TRBJ2-1; v_call: TRBV11-3; d_call: TRBD1; clone_size: -
cdr3_aa: CASTWESSYNEQFF; cdr3_nt: TGTGCCAGCACCTGGGAGAGCTCCTACAATGAGCAGTTCTTC; j_call: TRBJ2-1; v_call: TRBV2; d_call: -; clone_size: -
cdr3_aa: CATSSERAGALLSGANVLTF; cdr3_nt: TGTGCCACCAGCAGCGAACGAGCGGGGGCTCTCCTCTCTGGGGCCAACGTCCTGACTTTC; j_call: TRBJ2-6; v_call: TRBV15; d_call: TRBD2; clone_size: -
cdr3_aa: CASSLGFPGNTIYF; cdr3_nt: TGTGCCAGCAGCTTAGGCTTTCCCGGCAACACCATATATTTT; j_call: TRBJ1-3; v_call: TRBV7-3; d_call: -; clone_size: few
cdr3_aa: CASTDSHSYEQYF; cdr3_nt: TGCGCCAGCACGGACAGCCACTCCTACGAGCAGTACTTC; j_call: TRBJ2-7; v_call: TRBV10-1; d_call: -; clone_size: -
cdr3_aa: CAISESNGYGYTF; cdr3_nt: TGTGCCATCAGTGAGTCGAATGGCTATGGCTACACCTTC; j_call: TRBJ1-2; v_call: TRBV10-3; d_call: -; clone_size: -
cdr3_aa: CASNYGTSGFYEQYF; cdr3_nt: TGCGCCAGCAACTACGGGACTAGCGGGTTCTACGAGCAGTACTTC; j_call: TRBJ2-7; v_call: TRBV5-1; d_call: TRBD2; clone_size: -
cdr3_aa: CASSQGDRTGGYTF; cdr3_nt: TGCGCCAGCAGCCAAGGAGACAGGACAGGGGGCTACACCTTC; j_call: TRBJ1-2; v_call: TRBV4-3; d_call: TRBD1; clone_size: -
cdr3_aa: CASSLDGRLNEKLFF; cdr3_nt: TGTGCCAGCAGCTTGGACGGGCGCCTTAATGAAAAACTGTTTTTT; j_call: TRBJ1-4; v_call: TRBV5-4; d_call: -; clone_size: once
cdr3_aa: CASSLGTRGTQYF; cdr3_nt: TGTGCCAGCAGCTTAGGAACAAGGGGGACCCAGTACTTC; j_call: TRBJ2-5; v_call: TRBV11-1; d_call: -; clone_size: -
cdr3_aa: CASSLAAGGQETQYF; cdr3_nt: TGTGCCAGCAGCTTAGCGGCAGGGGGCCAAGAGACCCAGTACTTC; j_call: TRBJ2-5; v_call: TRBV11-2; d_call: TRBD1; clone_size: -
cdr3_aa: CASSPRQDYEQYF; cdr3_nt: TGTGCCAGCTCACCACGACAGGACTACGAGCAGTACTTC; j_call: TRBJ2-7; v_call: TRBV18; d_call: -; clone_size: -
cdr3_aa: CASSFTGYEQYF; cdr3_nt: TGTGCCAGCAGTTTTACAGGGTACGAGCAGTACTTC; j_call: TRBJ2-7; v_call: TRBV6-5; d_call: -; clone_size: once
cdr3_aa: CASSPSSGSKNIQYF; cdr3_nt: TGTGCCAGCTCGCCCTCATCAGGGTCCAAAAACATTCAGTACTTC; j_call: TRBJ2-4; v_call: TRBV18; d_call: -; clone_size: few